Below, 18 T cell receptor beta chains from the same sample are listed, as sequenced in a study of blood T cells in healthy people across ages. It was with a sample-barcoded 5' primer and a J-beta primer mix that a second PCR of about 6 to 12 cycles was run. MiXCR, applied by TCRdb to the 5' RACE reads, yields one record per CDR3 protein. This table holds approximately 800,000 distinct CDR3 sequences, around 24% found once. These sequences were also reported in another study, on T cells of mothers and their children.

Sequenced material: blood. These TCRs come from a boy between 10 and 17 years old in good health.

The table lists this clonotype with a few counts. CDR3 in DNA: TGTGCCAGCAGTTCACCCGGGACGGCCGATGAGCAGTTCTTC. Its protein product is CASSSPGTADEQFF. J is TRBJ2-5 and V is TRBV27, with D perhaps given as TRBD1 or TRBD2 (5 bases each). The end of the DNA aligns better with TRBJ2-1, so the J call may be wrong. Per the germline V gene, CDR1 is MNHEY and CDR2 is SMNVEV (reference sequence). This CDR3 spans 14 amino acids.

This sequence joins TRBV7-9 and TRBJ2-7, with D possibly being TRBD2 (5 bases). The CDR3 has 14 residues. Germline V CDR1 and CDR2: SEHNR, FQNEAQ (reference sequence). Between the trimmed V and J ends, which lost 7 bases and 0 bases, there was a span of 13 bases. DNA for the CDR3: TGTGCCAGCAACTCGGACTGGTCCTCCTACGAGCAGTACTTC. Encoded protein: CASNSDWSSYEQYF.

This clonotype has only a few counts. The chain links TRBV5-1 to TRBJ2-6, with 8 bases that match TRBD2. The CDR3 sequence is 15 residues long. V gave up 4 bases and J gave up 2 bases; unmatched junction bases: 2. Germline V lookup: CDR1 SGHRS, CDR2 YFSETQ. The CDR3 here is CASSREGAGANVLTF. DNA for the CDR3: TGCGCCAGCAGCCGGGAGGGGGCTGGGGCCAACGTCCTGACTTTC.

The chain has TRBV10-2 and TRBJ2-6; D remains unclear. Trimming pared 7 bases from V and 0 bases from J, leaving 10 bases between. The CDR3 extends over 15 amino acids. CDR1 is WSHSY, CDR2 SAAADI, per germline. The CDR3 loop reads CASTDGFSGANVLTF. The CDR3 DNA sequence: TGCGCCAGCACCGACGGGTTCTCTGGGGCCAACGTCCTGACTTTC.

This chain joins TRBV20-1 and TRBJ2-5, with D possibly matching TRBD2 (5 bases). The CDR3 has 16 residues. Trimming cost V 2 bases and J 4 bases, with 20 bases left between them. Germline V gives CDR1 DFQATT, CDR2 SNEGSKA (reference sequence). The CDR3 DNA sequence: TGCAGTGCTAGAAAGGTTGAATCCTCGAGGGCAGAGACCCAGTACTTC. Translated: CSARKVESSRAETQYF.

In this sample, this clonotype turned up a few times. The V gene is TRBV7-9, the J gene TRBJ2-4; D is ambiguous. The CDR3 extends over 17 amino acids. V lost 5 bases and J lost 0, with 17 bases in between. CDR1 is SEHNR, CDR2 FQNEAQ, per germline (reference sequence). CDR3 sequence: CASSRAPHPLAKNIQYF. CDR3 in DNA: TGTGCCAGCAGCCGGGCTCCGCACCCACTAGCCAAAAACATTCAGTACTTC. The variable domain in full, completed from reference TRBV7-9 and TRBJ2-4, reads DTGVSQNPRHKITKRGQNVTFRCDPISEHNRLYWYRQTLGQGPEFLTYFQNEAQLEKSRLLSDRFSAERPKGSFSTLEIQRTEQGDSAMYLCASSRAPHPLAKNIQYFGAGTRLSVL.

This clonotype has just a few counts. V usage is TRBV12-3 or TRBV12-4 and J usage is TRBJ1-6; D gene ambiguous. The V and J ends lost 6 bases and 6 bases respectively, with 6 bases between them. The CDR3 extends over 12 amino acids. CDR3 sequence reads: CASRYPNSPLHF. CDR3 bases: TGTGCCAGCAGATACCCTAATTCACCCCTCCACTTT.

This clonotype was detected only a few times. CDR3 nucleotide sequence: TGTGCCAGCAGTCGGACAGGGGGAAGTTTTGGCTACACCTTC. It encodes CASSRTGGSFGYTF. The chain links TRBV12-3 or TRBV12-4 to TRBJ1-2, with 10 bases identical to TRBD1. This CDR3 contains 14 residues. Trimming took 5 bases from V and 7 from J; bases not matched to a gene: 7.

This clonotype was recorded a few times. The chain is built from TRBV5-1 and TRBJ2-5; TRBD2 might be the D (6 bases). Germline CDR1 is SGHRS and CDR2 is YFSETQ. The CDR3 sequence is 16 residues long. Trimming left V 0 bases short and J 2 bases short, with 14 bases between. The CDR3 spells CASSLGMAGLQETQYF. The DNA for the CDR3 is TGCGCCAGCAGCTTGGGGATGGCGGGGCTACAAGAGACCCAGTACTTC. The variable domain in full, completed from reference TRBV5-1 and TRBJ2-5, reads KAGVTQTPRYLIKTRGQQVTLSCSPISGHRSVSWYQQTPGQGLQFLFEYFSETQRNKGNFPGRFSGRQFSNSRSEMNVSTLELGDSALYLCASSLGMAGLQETQYFGPGTRLLVL.

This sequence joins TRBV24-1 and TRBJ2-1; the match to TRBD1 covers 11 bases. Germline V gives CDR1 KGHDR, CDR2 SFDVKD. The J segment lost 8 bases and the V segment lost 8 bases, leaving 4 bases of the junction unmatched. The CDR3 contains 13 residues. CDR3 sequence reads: CATIGQGADEQFF. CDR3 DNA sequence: TGTGCCACCATCGGACAGGGGGCGGATGAGCAGTTCTTC.

The CDR3 region has the DNA TGTGCCAGTCGACTAGCGGGGGCCAATGAGCAGTTCTTC. Amino acid sequence: CASRLAGANEQFF. The chain is built from TRBV7-9 and TRBJ2-1; 12 positions agree with TRBD2. Germline-derived CDR1 and CDR2 are SEHNR and FQNEAQ (reference sequence). This CDR3 has 13 residues. V lost 9 bases, J lost 6 bases, and 3 bases stayed unmatched.

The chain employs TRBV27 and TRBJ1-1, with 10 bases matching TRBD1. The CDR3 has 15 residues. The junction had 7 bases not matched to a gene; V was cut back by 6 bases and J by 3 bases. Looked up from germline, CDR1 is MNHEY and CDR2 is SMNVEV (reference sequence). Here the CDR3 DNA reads TGTGCCAGCAGAACCCGGACAGGGGGGGACACTGAAGCTTTCTTT. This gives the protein CASRTRTGGDTEAFF.

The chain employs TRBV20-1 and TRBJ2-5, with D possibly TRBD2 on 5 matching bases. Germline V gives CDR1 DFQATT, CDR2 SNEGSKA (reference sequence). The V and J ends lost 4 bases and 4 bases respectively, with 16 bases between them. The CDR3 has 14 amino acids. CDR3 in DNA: TGCAGTGCTACTCGGACTGCCGTCTCAGAGACCCAGTACTTC. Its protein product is CSATRTAVSETQYF.

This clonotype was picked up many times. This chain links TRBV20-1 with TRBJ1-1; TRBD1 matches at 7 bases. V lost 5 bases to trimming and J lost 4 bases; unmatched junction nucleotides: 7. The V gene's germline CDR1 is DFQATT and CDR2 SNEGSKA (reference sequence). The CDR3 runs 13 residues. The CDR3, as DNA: TGCAGTGCTGCACGACAGGGCGGCACTGAAGCTTTCTTT. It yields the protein CSAARQGGTEAFF.

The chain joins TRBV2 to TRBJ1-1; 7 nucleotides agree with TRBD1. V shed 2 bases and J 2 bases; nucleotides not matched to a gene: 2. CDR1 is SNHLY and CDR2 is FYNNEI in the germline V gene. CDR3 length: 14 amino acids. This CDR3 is CASSEQGGNTEAFF. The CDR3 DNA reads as TGTGCCAGCAGTGAACAGGGGGGTAACACTGAAGCTTTCTTT.

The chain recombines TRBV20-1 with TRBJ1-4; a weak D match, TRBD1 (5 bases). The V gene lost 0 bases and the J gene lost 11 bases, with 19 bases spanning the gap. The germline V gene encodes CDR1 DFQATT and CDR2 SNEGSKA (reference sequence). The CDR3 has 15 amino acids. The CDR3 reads CSARDPRQGPGKLFF. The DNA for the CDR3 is TGCAGTGCTAGAGATCCGAGGCAGGGTCCGGGGAAACTGTTTTTT.

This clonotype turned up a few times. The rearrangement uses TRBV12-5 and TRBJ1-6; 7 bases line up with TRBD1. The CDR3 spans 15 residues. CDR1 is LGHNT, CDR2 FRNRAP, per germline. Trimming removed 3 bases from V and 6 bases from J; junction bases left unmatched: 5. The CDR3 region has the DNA TGTGCTAGTGGTTTAGGGGACAGCTTTAATTCACCCCTCCACTTT. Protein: CASGLGDSFNSPLHF.

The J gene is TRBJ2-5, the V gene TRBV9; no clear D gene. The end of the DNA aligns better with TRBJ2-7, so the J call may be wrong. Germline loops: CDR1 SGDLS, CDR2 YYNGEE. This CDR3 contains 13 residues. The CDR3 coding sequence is TGTGCCAGCAGCGGAGAGGATGCTTACGAGCAGTACTTC. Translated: CASSGEDAYEQYF.